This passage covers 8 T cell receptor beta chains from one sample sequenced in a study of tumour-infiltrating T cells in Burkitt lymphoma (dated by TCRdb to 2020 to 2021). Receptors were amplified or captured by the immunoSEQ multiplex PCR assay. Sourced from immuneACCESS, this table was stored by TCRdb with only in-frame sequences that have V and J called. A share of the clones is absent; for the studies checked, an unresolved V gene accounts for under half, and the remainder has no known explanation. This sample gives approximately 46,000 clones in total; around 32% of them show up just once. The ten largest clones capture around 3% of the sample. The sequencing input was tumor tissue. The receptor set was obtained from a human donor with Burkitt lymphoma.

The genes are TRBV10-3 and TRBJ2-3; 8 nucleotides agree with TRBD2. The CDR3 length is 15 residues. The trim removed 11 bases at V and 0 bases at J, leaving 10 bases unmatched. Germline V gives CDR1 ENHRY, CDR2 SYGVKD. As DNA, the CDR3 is TGTGCCGCCGGGGGGGGCGCCTCTAGCACAGATACGCAGTATTTT. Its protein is CAAGGGASSTDTQYF.

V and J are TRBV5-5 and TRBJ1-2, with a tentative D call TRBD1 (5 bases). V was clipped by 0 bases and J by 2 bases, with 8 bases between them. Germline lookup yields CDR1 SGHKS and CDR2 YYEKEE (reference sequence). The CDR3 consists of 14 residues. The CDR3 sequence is CASSLVRGNYGYTF. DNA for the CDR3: TGTGCCAGCAGCTTGGTCCGGGGGAACTATGGCTACACCTTC.

This CDR3 is CAWTSVWAVPHGGYNEQFF. CDR3 nucleotides: TGTGCCTGGACTTCTGTATGGGCCGTACCCCACGGGGGTTACAATGAGCAGTTCTTC. V and J are TRBV30 and TRBJ2-1; D might be TRBD2 (6 bases). V was clipped by 4 bases and J by 4 bases, with 29 bases between them. This CDR3 spans 19 amino acids. CDR1 is GTSNPN, CDR2 SVGIG, per germline (reference sequence).

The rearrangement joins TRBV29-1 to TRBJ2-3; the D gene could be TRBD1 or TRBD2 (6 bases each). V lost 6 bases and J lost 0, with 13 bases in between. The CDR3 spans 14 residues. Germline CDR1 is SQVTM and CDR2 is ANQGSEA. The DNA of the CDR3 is TGCAGCGTCCGGAAGGGGGGTAGCACAGATACGCAGTATTTT. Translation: CSVRKGGSTDTQYF.

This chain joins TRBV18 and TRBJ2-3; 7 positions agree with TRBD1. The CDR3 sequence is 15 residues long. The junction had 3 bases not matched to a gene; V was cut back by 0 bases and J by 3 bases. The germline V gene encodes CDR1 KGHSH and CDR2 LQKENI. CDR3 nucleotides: TGTGCCAGCTCACCACCCGGGACAGCGACAGATACGCAGTATTTT. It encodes CASSPPGTATDTQYF. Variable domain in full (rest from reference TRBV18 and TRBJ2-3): NAGVMQNPRHLVRRRGQEARLRCSPMKGHSHVYWYRQLPEEGLKFMVYLQKENIIDESGMPKERFSAEFPKEGPSILRIQQVVRGDSAAYFCASSPPGTATDTQYFGPGTRLTVL.

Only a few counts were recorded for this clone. CDR3 nucleotides: TGCGCCAGCAGCCTTCGGGGGAGAGAAGCTTTCTTT. This translates into CASSLRGREAFF. The chain combines TRBV4-3 with TRBJ1-1; maybe TRBD1 (5 bases). The CDR3 length is 12 residues. Germline V lookup: CDR1 LGHNA, CDR2 YSLEER. Trimming took 4 bases from V and 8 from J, leaving 11 bases between them.

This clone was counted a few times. DNA of the CDR3: TGCGCCAGCAGCCGAACTCAGACTAGCGGGGATTACAATGAGCAGTTCTTC. It translates to CASSRTQTSGDYNEQFF. The V and J genes are TRBV4-1 and TRBJ2-1; 11 bases map to TRBD2. The length of the CDR3 is 17 residues. CDR1 is MGHRA and CDR2 is YSYEKL in the germline V gene. V dropped 4 bases and J dropped 4; count of bases not matched to a gene: 9.

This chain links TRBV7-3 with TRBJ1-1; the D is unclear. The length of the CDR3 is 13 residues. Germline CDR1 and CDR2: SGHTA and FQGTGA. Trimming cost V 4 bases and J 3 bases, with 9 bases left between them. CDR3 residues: CASSSGPHTEAFF. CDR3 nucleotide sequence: TGTGCCAGCAGCTCCGGACCCCACACTGAAGCTTTCTTT.